This T cell receptor (beta chain) was obtained from a study of MAIT cells during Salmonella Paratyphi A infection (dated by TCRdb to about 2017). As for the study more broadly: Adult volunteers aged 18 to 60 ingested a single dose of 1-5x10^3 CFU of S. Paratyphi A strain NVGH308. Starting at diagnosis, the diagnosed volunteers took ciprofloxacin 500 mg twice daily for 14 days. On the study overall, not on this receptor specifically: Although the availability of volunteer samples limited sample sizes, the sizes were judged adequate for detecting differences between groups. Diagnosed volunteers showed more expansion or contraction among top five MAIT clonotypes than healthy controls (around 0.57 versus 0.12), suggesting infection-driven repertoire reshaping. MAIT TRBV usage was oligoclonal with a preference for TRBV20 and TRBV6, and infection appeared not to change this usage. A significant decrease in the space occupied by over-represented MAIT clonotypes was found from baseline to mid-infection (roughly 0.17 to 0.10), whereas no significant post-infection difference was found.

This clonotype was recorded a few times. No antigen is known for it. Qualities for individual bases were not recorded, and no much larger clone is one base off. Sequences MRHNA (CDR1) and SNTAGT (CDR2) are obtained from the germline V gene. From its cysteine to its phenylalanine, the CDR3 spans 15 amino acids. CDR3 DNA only is kept here, 45 bases in frame from base 1. V is pared back by 3 bases and J by 6 bases, with 15 bases lying between the germline termini. Preparation of the library involved 5' RACE. TCRbeta was amplified in two rounds of PCR using Phusion High-Fidelity polymerase, and the primers added sample-specific barcodes. To build the TCRbeta libraries, template-switch cDNA synthesis was carried out using SMARTScribe reverse transcriptase along with a TRBC-specific primer. The barcoded samples were pooled and then prepared using the NEBNext Ultra DNA Library Prep Kit for Illumina. Libraries were sequenced on an Illumina MiSeq with the MiSeq reagent kit v2, 300 cycles. On the authors' methods: Jemultiplexer demultiplexed the reads by barcode, and MiTCR with default parameters aligned the reads. Non-functional sequences were filtered out with VDJtools, and clonotypes were defined by amino acid sequence, with frequencies based on assigned sequence reads. In the clonal space homeostasis analysis, clonotypes were binned by frequency as over-represented (0.05-1), large, medium and small. Using fastp trimming at Q25 and MiXCR clonotype assembly, TCRdb reanalyzed the public sequencing data and kept in-frame beta chains. Rows are combined by CDR3 protein, so each entry shows the most common genes and DNA. It is TCRdb's table, rather than the study itself, that gives the V and J calls and clone size. The sample data list under 1,000 distinct CDR3 sequences, and 23% of these were observed just once. The ten largest clones take up 63% of the sample.

The label giving this sample's time point can be read as: before S. Paratyphi A challenge (baseline). MAIT cells, defined as Valpha7.2+ CD161+ T cells, were identified and sorted by flow cytometry. Circulating MAIT cell TCRbeta repertoires were profiled longitudinally in over 5 volunteers in whom enteric fever developed after controlled oral challenge with live Salmonella Paratyphi A. MAIT cell samples were contributed by each diagnosed volunteer at pre-infection, mid-infection and post-infection timepoints. A diagnosis of enteric fever required Paratyphi A bacteremia and/or a persistent fever above 38 degrees C that lasted more than 12 hours. Challenged volunteers were diagnosed with infection sometime between day 4 and day 7 after challenge. For RNA extraction, between 5,000 and 10,000 MAIT cells from each sample were sorted straight into RNAqueous-Micro lysis buffer. Lymphoprep gradient centrifugation was used to isolate peripheral blood mononuclear cells from both the blood samples and the leukocyte cones. Cells were sorted on either a BD FACSAria Fusion or a BD FACSAria III sorter.

The receptor was derived from a person aged 18 to 70 who was deliberately infected with Salmonella Paratyphi A in a paratyphoid fever challenge study. The material was MAIT cells from blood, obtained at the first sampling point of the challenge study. Recombination linked TRBV6-4 to TRBJ2-1; there is no confident call for the D gene. The DNA sequence is given as TGTGCCAGCAGTGATCTAGTCTCCGGTCCCAATGAGCAGTTCTTC. Translated, it gives CASSDLVSGPNEQFF.